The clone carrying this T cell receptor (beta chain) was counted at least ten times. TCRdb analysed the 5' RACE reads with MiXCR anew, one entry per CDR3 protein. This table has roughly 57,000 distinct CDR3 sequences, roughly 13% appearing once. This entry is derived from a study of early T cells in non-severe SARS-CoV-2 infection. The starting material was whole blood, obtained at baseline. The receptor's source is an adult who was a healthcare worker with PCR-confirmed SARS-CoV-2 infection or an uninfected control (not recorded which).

The CDR3 DNA sequence: TGCAGCGTTTACGACAGGGGCACTGAAGCTTTCTTT. Translation gives CSVYDRGTEAFF. The chain joins TRBV29-1 to TRBJ1-1, with 8 bases fitting TRBD1. This CDR3 has 12 residues. V lost 5 bases to trimming and J lost 4 bases; unmatched junction nucleotides: 3. Germline V gives CDR1 SQVTM, CDR2 ANQGSEA.